The 7 T cell receptor beta chains below all came from one sample that was sequenced in a study of CD8 T cells in Susac syndrome (dated by TCRdb to about 2019). Library prep was done by the immunoSEQ multiplex PCR assay. RNA was extracted with the RNeasy kit and 0.5 to 1 ug was reverse transcribed using random hexamers. The public reads were run again by TCRdb, first through fastp at Q25 and then through MiXCR, and only productive beta chains were kept. All rows with the same CDR3 protein become a single entry with the most common DNA and genes. The sample table holds under 200,000 distinct CDR3 sequences, of which around nine tenths were seen once. Jointly, the top ten make up over 0.075% of the sample. Sequences were obtained from CD4+ T cells from PBMCs. Receptor source: a human donor with Susac syndrome.

V is TRBV5-6 and J is TRBJ2-5; D could derive from TRBD1 or TRBD2 (6 bases each). The germline CDR1 and CDR2 sequences are SGHDT and YYEEEE. The CDR3 covers 14 residues. Trimming cost V 3 bases and J 2 bases, with 11 bases left between them. The CDR3 DNA follows: TGTGCCAGCAGCTGGGGGGCAGGGCAAGAGACCCAGTACTTC. This translates into CASSWGAGQETQYF.

V is TRBV24-1 and J is TRBJ2-3; the D is unclear. Germline CDR1 is KGHDR and CDR2 is SFDVKD. The CDR3 has 13 residues. Trimming took off 12 bases at V and 2 bases at J, with 14 bases between the two ends. In DNA, the CDR3 is TGTGCCGTACGCAGAACAAACACAGATACGCAGTATTTT. Translated, it gives CAVRRTNTDTQYF.

This sequence joins TRBV19 and TRBJ2-7; 10 positions match TRBD1. Germline V gene data show CDR1 as LNHDA and CDR2 as SQIVND (reference sequence). J lost 10 bases, V lost 7 bases, and 10 bases had no gene match. This CDR3 is 13 amino acids long. For the CDR3, the DNA is TGTGCCAGTACCACTGGACAGGGGGAAAAACAGTACTTC. Its protein is CASTTGQGEKQYF.

This sequence joins TRBV4-1 and TRBJ2-5, with TRBD2 identical over 9 bases. The CDR3 runs 16 residues. After removal of 0 bases from V and 3 bases from J, the junction contained 5 bases not matched to a gene. The germline CDR1 and CDR2 sequences are MGHRA and YSYEKL. The DNA of the CDR3 is TGCGCCAGCAGCCAAGACCCTAGCGGGAAAAAAGAGACCCAGTACTTC. This encodes CASSQDPSGKKETQYF.

This sequence joins TRBV5-1 and TRBJ2-7; 7 bases are shared with TRBD1. Losses at the gene ends were 5 bases for V and 5 bases for J; bases not matched to a gene: 13. The CDR3 is made up of 15 amino acids. Germline lookup yields CDR1 SGHRS and CDR2 YFSETQ. The CDR3 nucleotides read TGCGCCAGCAGTTCCCACAGGGGATCCATCGACGAGCAGTACTTC. Protein sequence: CASSSHRGSIDEQYF.

The chain employs TRBV7-9 and TRBJ2-1, with D uncertain. The germline V gene has CDR1 SEHNR and CDR2 FQNEAQ (reference sequence). The CDR3 spans 14 residues. With 6 bases removed from V and 5 bases from J, the gap between germline ends came to 14 bases. The CDR3 is CASRRRLGDNEQFF. The CDR3 coding sequence is TGTGCCAGCAGACGGCGGCTAGGAGACAATGAGCAGTTCTTC.

V usage is TRBV7-2 and J usage is TRBJ2-1; TRBD1 is a possible D gene (7 bases). V shed 5 bases and J shed 0 bases, with 20 bases lying between them. CDR3 length equals 18 residues. In germline, CDR1 is SGHTA, CDR2 FQGNSA. Here the CDR3 reads CASSGRDRKSSSYNEQFF. Written as DNA, the CDR3 is TGTGCCAGCAGCGGGCGGGACAGAAAAAGTAGCTCCTACAATGAGCAGTTCTTC.